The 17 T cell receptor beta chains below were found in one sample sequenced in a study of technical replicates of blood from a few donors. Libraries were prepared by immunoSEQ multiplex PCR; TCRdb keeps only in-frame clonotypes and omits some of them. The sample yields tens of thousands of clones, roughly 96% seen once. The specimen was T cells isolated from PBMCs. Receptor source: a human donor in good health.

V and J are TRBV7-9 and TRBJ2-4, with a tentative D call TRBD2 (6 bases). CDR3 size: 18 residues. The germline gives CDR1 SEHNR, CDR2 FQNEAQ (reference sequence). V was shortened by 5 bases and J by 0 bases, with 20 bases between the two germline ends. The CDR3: CASSHPPTGVLAKNIQYF. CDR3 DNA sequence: TGTGCCAGCAGCCATCCCCCCACGGGGGTCCTAGCCAAAAACATTCAGTACTTC.

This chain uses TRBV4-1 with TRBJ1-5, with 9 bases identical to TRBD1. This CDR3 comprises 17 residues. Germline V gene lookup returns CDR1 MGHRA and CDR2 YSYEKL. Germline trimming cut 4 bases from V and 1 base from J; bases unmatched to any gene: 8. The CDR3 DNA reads TGCGCCAGCAGCCCCCGCCCCGACAGGGGGAGCAATCAGCCCCAGCATTTT. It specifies CASSPRPDRGSNQPQHF.

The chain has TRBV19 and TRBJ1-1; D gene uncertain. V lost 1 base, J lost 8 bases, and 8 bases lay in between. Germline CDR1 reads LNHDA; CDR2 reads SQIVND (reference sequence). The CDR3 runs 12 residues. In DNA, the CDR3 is TGTGCCAGTAGTATAGTTGAGAGGGAAGCTTTCTTT. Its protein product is CASSIVEREAFF. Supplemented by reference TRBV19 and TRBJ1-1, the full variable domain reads DGGITQSPKYLFRKEGQNVTLSCEQNLNHDAMYWYRQDPGQGLRLIYYSQIVNDFQKGDIAEGYSVSREKKESFPLTVTSAQKNPTAFYLCASSIVEREAFFGQGTRLTVV.

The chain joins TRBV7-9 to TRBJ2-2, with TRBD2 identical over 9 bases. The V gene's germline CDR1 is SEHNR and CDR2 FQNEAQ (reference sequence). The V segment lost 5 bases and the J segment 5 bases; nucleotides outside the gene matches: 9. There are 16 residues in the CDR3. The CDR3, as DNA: TGTGCCAGCAGCCAAAGAGCGGGAGGCGAGACCGGGGAGCTGTTTTTT. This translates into CASSQRAGGETGELFF.

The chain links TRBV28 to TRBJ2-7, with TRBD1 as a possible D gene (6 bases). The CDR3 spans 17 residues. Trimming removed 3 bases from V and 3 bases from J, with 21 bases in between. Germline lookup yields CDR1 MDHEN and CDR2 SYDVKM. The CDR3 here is CASSFRTGQTYFYEQYF. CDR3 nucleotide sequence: TGTGCCAGCAGTTTTCGGACCGGACAGACATACTTCTACGAGCAGTACTTC.

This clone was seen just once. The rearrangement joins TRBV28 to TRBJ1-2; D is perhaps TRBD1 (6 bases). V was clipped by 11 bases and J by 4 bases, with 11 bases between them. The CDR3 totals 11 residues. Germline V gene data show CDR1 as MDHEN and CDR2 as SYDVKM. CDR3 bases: TGTGCCGTACAGGGTTTCTATGGCTACACCTTC. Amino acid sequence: CAVQGFYGYTF.

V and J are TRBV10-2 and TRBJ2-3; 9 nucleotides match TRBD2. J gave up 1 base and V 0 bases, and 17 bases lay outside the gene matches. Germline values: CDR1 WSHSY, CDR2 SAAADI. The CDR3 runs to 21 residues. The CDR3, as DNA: TGCGCCAGCAGTGAGTCGTTCGGGCTAGCGGGACCTAAAAGGGGCACAGATACGCAGTATTTT. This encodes CASSESFGLAGPKRGTDTQYF.

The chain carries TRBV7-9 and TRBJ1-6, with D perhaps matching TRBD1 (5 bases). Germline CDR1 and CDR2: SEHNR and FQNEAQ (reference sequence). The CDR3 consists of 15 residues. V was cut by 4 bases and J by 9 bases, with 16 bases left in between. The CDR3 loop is CASSSQGTITSPLHF. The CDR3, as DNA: TGTGCCAGCAGCTCCCAGGGTACCATCACTTCACCCCTCCACTTT.

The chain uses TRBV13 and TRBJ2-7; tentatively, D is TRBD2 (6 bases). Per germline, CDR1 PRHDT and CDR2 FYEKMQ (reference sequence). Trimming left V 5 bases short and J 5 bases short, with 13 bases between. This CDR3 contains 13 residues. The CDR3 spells CASSASWGDEQYF. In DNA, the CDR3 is TGTGCCAGCAGCGCCTCGTGGGGGGACGAGCAGTACTTC.

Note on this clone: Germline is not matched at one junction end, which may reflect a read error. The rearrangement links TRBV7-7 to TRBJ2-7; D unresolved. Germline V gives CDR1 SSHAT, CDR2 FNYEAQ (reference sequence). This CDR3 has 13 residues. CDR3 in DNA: TGTGCTAGCAGCTTAGAACAAAGCTACGAGCAGTACTTC. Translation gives CASSLEQSYEQYF. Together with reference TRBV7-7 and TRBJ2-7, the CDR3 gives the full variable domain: GAGVSQSPRYKVTKRGQDVTLRCDPISSHATLYWYQQALGQGPEFLTYFNYEAQPDKSGLPSDRFSAERPEGSISTLTIQRTEQRDSAMYRCASSLEQSYEQYFGPGTRLTVT.

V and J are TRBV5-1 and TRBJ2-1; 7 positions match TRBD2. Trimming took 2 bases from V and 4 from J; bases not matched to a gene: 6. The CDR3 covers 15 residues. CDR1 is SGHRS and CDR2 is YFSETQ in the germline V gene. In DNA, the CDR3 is TGCGCCAGCAGCTTCAACCAGCGGGGATACAATGAGCAGTTCTTC. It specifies CASSFNQRGYNEQFF.

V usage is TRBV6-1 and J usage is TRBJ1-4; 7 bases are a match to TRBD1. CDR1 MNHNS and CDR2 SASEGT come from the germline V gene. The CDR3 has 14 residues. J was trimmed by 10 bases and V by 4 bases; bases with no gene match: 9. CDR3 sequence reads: CASSGRQGGGKLFF. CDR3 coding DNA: TGTGCCAGCAGTGGCCGACAGGGTGGAGGAAAACTGTTTTTT.

DNA of the CDR3: TGTGCCACCAGCGCGAGGATTCCGACCCGGGACAGGGACTTTGCAACTAATGAAAAACTGTTTTTT. It encodes CATSARIPTRDRDFATNEKLFF. The chain is built from TRBV15 and TRBJ1-4, with 9 positions matching TRBD1. CDR3 size: 22 residues. CDR1 LNHNV and CDR2 YYDKDF come from the germline V gene (reference sequence). V lost 5 bases and J lost 0; bases outside the gene matches: 22.

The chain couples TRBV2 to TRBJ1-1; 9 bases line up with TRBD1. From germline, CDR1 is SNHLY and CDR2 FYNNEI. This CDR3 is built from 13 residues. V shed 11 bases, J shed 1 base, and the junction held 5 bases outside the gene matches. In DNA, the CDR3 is TGTGCCTGGGGACAGGGCACGAACACTGAAGCTTTCTTT. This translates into CAWGQGTNTEAFF.

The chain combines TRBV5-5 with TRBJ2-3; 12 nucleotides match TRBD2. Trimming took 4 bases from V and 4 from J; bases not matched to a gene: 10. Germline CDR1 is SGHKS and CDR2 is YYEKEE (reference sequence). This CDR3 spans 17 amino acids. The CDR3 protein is CASSLTLAGGLADTQYF. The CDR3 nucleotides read TGTGCCAGCAGCCTTACTCTAGCGGGGGGGCTCGCAGATACGCAGTATTTT.

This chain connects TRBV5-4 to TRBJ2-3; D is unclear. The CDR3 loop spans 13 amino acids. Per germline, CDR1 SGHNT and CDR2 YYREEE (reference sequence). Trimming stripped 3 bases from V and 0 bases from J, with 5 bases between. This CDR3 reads CASSSSSTDTQYF. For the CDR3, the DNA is TGTGCCAGCAGCTCGTCGAGCACAGATACGCAGTATTTT.

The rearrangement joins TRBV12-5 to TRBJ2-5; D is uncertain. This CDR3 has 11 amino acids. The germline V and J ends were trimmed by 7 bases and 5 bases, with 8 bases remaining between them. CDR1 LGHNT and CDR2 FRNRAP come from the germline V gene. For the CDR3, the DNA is TGTGCTAGTGCCCGTATGGAGACCCAGTACTTC. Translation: CASARMETQYF.